These 25 T cell receptor beta chains originate from one sample sequenced in a study of OX40 agonist ivuxolimab in advanced cancers. TCRdb's table, derived via immunoSEQ multiplex PCR, lists solely in-frame clones and lacks some. The top ten clones hold 2.6% of a sample with around 30,000 clones, roughly 80% of them seen once. Sequences were derived from CD4+ or CD8+ T cells sorted from blood, sampled in a trial of the OX40 agonist ivuxolimab. The receptors shown here come from an adult with an advanced solid tumor such as melanoma, head and neck, liver or kidney cancer.

V and J are TRBV5-4 and TRBJ2-1, with no clear D. CDR3 length: 14 amino acids. V dropped 0 bases and J dropped 4 bases, with 8 bases sitting between them. The germline V gene has CDR1 SGHNT and CDR2 YYREEE (reference sequence). CDR3 DNA sequence: TGTGCCAGCAGCTTGGAGCTATCATACAATGAGCAGTTCTTC. Translating it yields CASSLELSYNEQFF.

The J gene is TRBJ2-1, the V gene TRBV5-5, with TRBD1 matching 7 bases. CDR3 length equals 15 residues. Unmatched junction bases numbered 2, after V lost 0 bases and J lost 2 bases. CDR1 is SGHKS and CDR2 is YYEKEE in the germline V gene (reference sequence). In DNA form, the CDR3 reads TGTGCCAGCAGCTTGGTTAGGGGGCCCTACAATGAGCAGTTCTTC. This encodes CASSLVRGPYNEQFF. Full variable domain (missing parts from reference TRBV5-5 and TRBJ2-1): DAGVTQSPTHLIKTRGQQVTLRCSPISGHKSVSWYQQVLGQGPQFIFQYYEKEERGRGNFPDRFSARQFPNYSSELNVNALLLGDSALYLCASSLVRGPYNEQFFGPGTRLTVL.

V is TRBV7-3 and J is TRBJ1-6; TRBD1 might be the D (5 bases). With 0 bases removed from V and 1 base from J, the gap between germline ends came to 16 bases. The germline CDR1 and CDR2 sequences are SGHTA and FQGTGA. This CDR3 contains 19 residues. The CDR3 bases are TGTGCCAGCAGCTTAACCGGGGGTTTGGGGAATTCCTATAATTCACCCCTCCACTTT. It specifies CASSLTGGLGNSYNSPLHF.

The V and J genes are TRBV5-1 and TRBJ2-5; D is perhaps TRBD2 (5 bases). The CDR3 extends over 14 amino acids. Trimming shortened V by 4 bases and J by 2 bases, and 12 bases separated the two germline ends. Germline assignment: CDR1 SGHRS and CDR2 YFSETQ. CDR3 amino acids: CASSPTGIQETQYF. CDR3 in DNA: TGCGCCAGCAGCCCCACGGGAATACAAGAGACCCAGTACTTC.

J is TRBJ2-3 and V is TRBV18; 10 bases are shared with TRBD2. The CDR3 is made up of 16 amino acids. Unmatched junction bases numbered 4, after V lost 1 base and J lost 3 bases. Germline lookup yields CDR1 KGHSH and CDR2 LQKENI. In DNA form, the CDR3 reads TGTGCCAGCTCACCACAGGGGACTAGCGCAACAGATACGCAGTATTTT. It yields the protein CASSPQGTSATDTQYF.

The chain couples TRBV19 to TRBJ1-2; D is possibly TRBD1 (5 bases). The CDR3 is made up of 11 amino acids. Germline CDR1 reads LNHDA; CDR2 reads SQIVND (reference sequence). Trimming took 3 bases from V and 13 from J, leaving 12 bases between them. The CDR3 here is CASSIGTSFTF. The DNA of the CDR3 is TGTGCCAGTAGTATCGGGACGTCTTTCACCTTC.

CDR3 DNA sequence: TGTGCCAGCAGCTTACTACAGGGGTCGGATGAGCAGTTCTTC. Residues: CASSLLQGSDEQFF. This sequence joins TRBV11-3 and TRBJ2-1, with 7 bases identical to TRBD1. CDR3 length equals 14 residues. Germline V gene lookup returns CDR1 SGHNT and CDR2 YENEEA. The V gene end was trimmed by 2 bases and the J gene end by 8 bases; junction bases not matched to a gene: 6. The whole variable domain, remainder taken from reference TRBV11-3 and TRBJ2-1, is EAGVVQSPRYKIIEKKQPVAFWCNPISGHNTLYWYLQNLGQGPELLIRYENEEAVDDSQLPKDRFSAERLKGVDSTLKIQPAELGDSAVYLCASSLLQGSDEQFFGPGTRLTVL.

The sample holds a few counts of this clone. This sequence joins TRBV4-3 and TRBJ2-1, with D perhaps assigned TRBD1 or TRBD2 (6 bases each). V lost 1 base, J lost 2 bases, and 18 bases lay in between. This CDR3 is built from 18 residues. Germline assignment: CDR1 LGHNA and CDR2 YSLEER. The CDR3: CASSQAWYSGAPYNEQFF. For the CDR3, the DNA is TGCGCCAGCAGCCAAGCGTGGTATTCGGGGGCCCCCTACAATGAGCAGTTCTTC.

The V and J genes are TRBV11-2 and TRBJ2-7; TRBD2 agrees at 8 bases. This CDR3 has 13 residues. The V and J ends lost 5 bases and 3 bases, in that order; junction bases with no gene match: 3. Germline CDR1 SGHAT, CDR2 FQNNGV. CDR3 protein: CASSLGTSYEQYF. The CDR3 DNA reads as TGTGCCAGCAGCCTTGGGACTAGCTACGAGCAGTACTTC.

This chain joins TRBV7-9 and TRBJ1-2; no reliable D call. CDR3 size: 12 residues. Trimming pared 1 base from V and 8 bases from J, leaving 8 bases between. The germline V gene encodes CDR1 SEHNR and CDR2 FQNEAQ (reference sequence). CDR3 amino acids: CASSLGSGGYTF. The DNA for the CDR3 is TGTGCCAGCAGCTTAGGGTCTGGGGGCTACACCTTC.

This clone was seen a handful of times. This chain links TRBV4-1 with TRBJ2-1, with D maybe TRBD1 (6 bases). CDR1 and CDR2 (germline): MGHRA, YSYEKL. This CDR3 is 15 amino acids long. Deletions cut 3 bases from V and 10 bases from J, with 19 bases between. The CDR3 DNA follows: TGCGCCAGCAGCCAGATGGACAGTGCCCTCGGGGAGCAGTTCTTC. It translates to CASSQMDSALGEQFF.

The V and J genes are TRBV5-1 and TRBJ2-2; no reliable D call. The germline V and J ends were trimmed by 4 bases and 7 bases, with 11 bases remaining between them. CDR3 length equals 13 residues. Per germline, CDR1 SGHRS and CDR2 YFSETQ. CDR3 coding DNA: TGCGCCAGCAGCCCGGACGGAGACGGGGAGCTGTTTTTT. Encoded protein: CASSPDGDGELFF.

This chain joins TRBV6-4 and TRBJ1-1; D is perhaps TRBD1 (6 bases). Germline V gene sequence: CDR1 MRHNA, CDR2 SNTAGT. The CDR3 is made up of 14 amino acids. V was clipped by 4 bases and J by 2 bases, with 11 bases between them. CDR3 in DNA: TGTGCCAGCAGTGCCGGGACAACTAACACTGAAGCTTTCTTT. Its protein product is CASSAGTTNTEAFF.

The chain recombines TRBV7-2 with TRBJ1-2; 7 bases are a match to TRBD1. The CDR3 sequence is 17 residues long. V lost 2 bases to trimming and J lost 4 bases; unmatched junction nucleotides: 13. The germline V gene has CDR1 SGHTA and CDR2 FQGNSA. The CDR3 spells CASSLSGVRGGIYGYTF. The CDR3 region has the DNA TGTGCCAGCAGCTTAAGTGGGGTCAGGGGGGGAATCTATGGCTACACCTTC.

The CDR3 DNA is TGCGCCAGCAGCTCGCAGCCCCCGGGGACTGAAGCTTTCTTT. It yields the protein CASSSQPPGTEAFF. The rearrangement uses TRBV5-1 and TRBJ1-1; D ambiguous. V gave up 3 bases and J gave up 5 bases, with 14 bases separating them. The CDR3 extends over 14 amino acids. From germline, CDR1 is SGHRS and CDR2 YFSETQ. Drawing the rest from reference TRBV5-1 and TRBJ1-1, the complete variable domain is KAGVTQTPRYLIKTRGQQVTLSCSPISGHRSVSWYQQTPGQGLQFLFEYFSETQRNKGNFPGRFSGRQFSNSRSEMNVSTLELGDSALYLCASSSQPPGTEAFFGQGTRLTVV.

V is TRBV2 and J is TRBJ2-5; D not resolved. The CDR3 loop spans 10 amino acids. Deletions cut 7 bases from V and 5 bases from J, with 5 bases between. Germline CDR1 and CDR2: SNHLY and FYNNEI. The CDR3 is CASKVETQYF. The CDR3 coding sequence is TGTGCCAGCAAGGTGGAGACCCAGTACTTC.

V gene TRBV19 combines with J gene TRBJ1-6; 7 nucleotides align to TRBD1. Germline V CDR1 and CDR2: LNHDA, SQIVND (reference sequence). V lost 4 bases to trimming and J lost 7 bases; unmatched junction nucleotides: 4. There are 14 residues in the CDR3. CDR3 loop: CASSKGAQNSPLHF. The CDR3 bases are TGTGCCAGTAGTAAGGGGGCGCAAAATTCACCCCTCCACTTT.

This clone appeared a single time. The chain employs TRBV2 and TRBJ1-5; no firm D call. V was cut by 5 bases and J by 7 bases, with 21 bases left in between. This CDR3 region has 16 residues. Per the germline V gene, CDR1 is SNHLY and CDR2 is FYNNEI. This CDR3 is CASSLRHSTSPQPQHF. The CDR3 region has the DNA TGTGCCAGCAGTTTAAGACACTCAACCTCCCCCCAGCCCCAGCATTTT.

The chain couples TRBV27 to TRBJ1-6; tentative D call: TRBD1 (6 bases). This CDR3 is 16 amino acids long. CDR1 is MNHEY, CDR2 SMNVEV, per germline (reference sequence). V lost 4 bases to trimming and J lost 7 bases, with 17 bases between them. CDR3 nucleotides: TGTGCCAGCAGTTGGGGGGGGCAGGGACGGAATTCACCCCTCCACTTT. It codes for CASSWGGQGRNSPLHF.

The gene calls are TRBV30 and TRBJ1-2; maybe TRBD1 (5 bases). This CDR3 is built from 14 residues. Trimming shortened V by 2 bases and J by 8 bases, and 18 bases separated the two germline ends. The germline gives CDR1 GTSNPN, CDR2 SVGIG (reference sequence). CDR3 residues: CAWSRSGGLRGYTF. CDR3 coding DNA: TGTGCCTGGAGTAGATCCGGGGGACTAAGGGGCTACACCTTC.

The chain carries TRBV7-2 and TRBJ2-5; 10 bases line up with TRBD2. Trimming took 5 bases from V and 4 from J; bases not matched to a gene: 4. Germline V lookup: CDR1 SGHTA, CDR2 FQGNSA. The CDR3 runs to 14 residues. In DNA, the CDR3 is TGTGCCAGCAGCGGCGGGACTAGCGTAGAGACCCAGTACTTC. Translation gives CASSGGTSVETQYF.

In DNA form, the CDR3 reads TGTGCCAGCAGCCCTAGCCCTGGACAGGGGTTCGGATCACCCCTCCACTTT. This encodes CASSPSPGQGFGSPLHF. The genes are TRBV9 and TRBJ1-6; 9 bases align to TRBD1. V gave up 4 bases and J gave up 10 bases; unmatched junction bases: 15. This CDR3 region has 17 residues. Germline V gene lookup returns CDR1 SGDLS and CDR2 YYNGEE.

This clone appeared once. The chain combines TRBV2 with TRBJ1-2; 7 positions agree with TRBD1. The V gene end was trimmed by 4 bases and the J gene end by 7 bases; junction bases not matched to a gene: 9. From germline, CDR1 is SNHLY and CDR2 FYNNEI. There are 14 residues in the CDR3. This chain's CDR3 is CASSGSGGGSGYTF. Written as DNA, the CDR3 is TGTGCCAGCAGTGGATCAGGGGGGGGGTCTGGCTACACCTTC.

The J gene is TRBJ1-6, the V gene TRBV9; 7 bases are shared with TRBD1. Germline V gives CDR1 SGDLS, CDR2 YYNGEE. Trimming cost V 5 bases and J 7 bases; bases outside gene matches: 9. The CDR3 contains 15 residues. The CDR3 sequence is CASRWGEQGNSPLHF. CDR3 DNA sequence: TGTGCCAGCAGATGGGGGGAACAGGGGAATTCACCCCTCCACTTT.

This chain uses TRBV19 with TRBJ2-1, with a possible D match to TRBD2 (5 bases). The CDR3 totals 15 residues. V lost 7 bases to trimming and J lost 7 bases, with 20 bases between them. CDR1 and CDR2 (germline): LNHDA, SQIVND (reference sequence). In DNA, the CDR3 is TGTGCCAGTATAAACAGACAAGGGTCGGGGAATGAGCAGTTCTTC. Translated, it gives CASINRQGSGNEQFF.